The 8 T cell receptor beta chains reported below all come from one sample, sequenced in a study of OX40 agonist ivuxolimab in advanced cancers. Sequencing was performed with immunoSEQ multiplex PCR; in TCRdb, only in-frame clones are kept and a portion is missing. This table has around 63,000 clones, 75% to 85% appearing once. The specimen comprised CD4+ or CD8+ T cells sorted from blood, sampled in a trial of the OX40 agonist ivuxolimab. Every receptor here comes from an adult with an advanced solid tumor such as melanoma, head and neck, liver or kidney cancer.

This rearrangement joins TRBV6-5 to TRBJ2-2; 7 nucleotides align to TRBD1. Germline CDR1 is MNHEY and CDR2 is SVGAGI. J lost 4 bases, V lost 7 bases, and 3 bases had no gene match. The CDR3 covers 13 residues. The CDR3 DNA follows: TGTGCCAGCATGACAGGGAGCACCGGGGAGCTGTTTTTT. The encoded protein is CASMTGSTGELFF.

This chain connects TRBV4-3 to TRBJ2-3; D gene unclear. The length of the CDR3 is 14 residues. V was pared by 0 bases and J by 3 bases, with 7 bases between. Germline lookup yields CDR1 LGHNA and CDR2 YSLEER. The CDR3 DNA sequence: TGCGCCAGCAGCCAAGAGTTGTCAACAGATACGCAGTATTTT. This gives the protein CASSQELSTDTQYF.

The chain employs TRBV7-9 and TRBJ2-1; 7 bases line up with TRBD2. This CDR3 has 15 residues. Germline V gene sequence: CDR1 SEHNR, CDR2 FQNEAQ (reference sequence). The V gene end was trimmed by 0 bases and the J gene end by 3 bases; junction bases not matched to a gene: 2. The CDR3 loop is CASSLAGRGYNEQFF. DNA for the CDR3: TGTGCCAGCAGCTTAGCGGGGAGGGGCTACAATGAGCAGTTCTTC.

The rearrangement links TRBV23-1 to TRBJ2-2, with 7 nucleotides matching TRBD2. TRBV23-1 is marked as an open reading frame, function uncertain. V gave up 2 bases and J gave up 8 bases; unmatched junction bases: 17. This CDR3 is built from 18 residues. The CDR3 protein is CASSQNPSLLREGGELFF. DNA of the CDR3: TGCGCCAGCAGTCAAAATCCTAGCCTCCTTAGGGAGGGAGGGGAGCTGTTTTTT.

This chain uses TRBV4-2 with TRBJ2-3; a weak D match, TRBD2 (5 bases). V lost 6 bases and J lost 6, with 13 bases in between. Germline V CDR1 and CDR2: LGHNA, YNFKEQ. The CDR3 runs to 13 residues. The CDR3 DNA is TGTGCCAGCAGTATCCTTCCGGGGGATACGCAGTATTTT. It specifies CASSILPGDTQYF.

This clone was found once. The chain joins TRBV5-6 to TRBJ2-3; 8 nucleotides match TRBD1. CDR1 is SGHDT and CDR2 is YYEEEE in the germline V gene. The CDR3 totals 16 residues. V trimming: 4 bases; J trimming: 0 bases; junction bases outside the gene matches: 7. The CDR3 DNA follows: TGTGCCAGCAGCCCCGACAGGGGTACAAGCACAGATACGCAGTATTTT. It specifies CASSPDRGTSTDTQYF.

A few counts support this clone. This chain links TRBV14 with TRBJ2-3; D uncertain. Trimming shortened V by 2 bases and J by 5 bases, and 2 bases separated the two germline ends. CDR3 length: 11 amino acids. The germline gives CDR1 SGHDN, CDR2 FVKESK. The CDR3 sequence is CASSQKDTQYF. The DNA for the CDR3 is TGTGCCAGCAGCCAAAAAGATACGCAGTATTTT.

This clone was found once. The chain recombines TRBV5-1 with TRBJ1-6; tentatively, D is TRBD1 (6 bases). The germline V gene has CDR1 SGHRS and CDR2 YFSETQ. Trimming left V 4 bases short and J 6 bases short, with 14 bases between. There are 15 residues in the CDR3. CDR3 coding DNA: TGCGCCAGCAGCGCCGAGGACAGTGTTAATTCACCCCTCCACTTT. It encodes CASSAEDSVNSPLHF.